These 17 T cell receptor beta chains were all obtained from the same sample, sequenced in a study of beta chain features in type 1 diabetes. Reverse transcription of all isolated RNA meant that expressed TCRB transcripts were sequenced. TCRdb keeps only in-frame clones here, not all; method: immunoSEQ multiplex PCR. Altogether about 340,000 clones are present, less than 9.5% being singletons, with the ten largest covering approximately 0.44%. Sequenced: central memory CD4+ T cells from blood. These receptors originate from a woman aged 18-29 years in good health.

This clone was detected ten times or more. V and J are TRBV7-2 and TRBJ2-7; D perhaps matches TRBD2 (5 bases). V was shortened by 3 bases and J by 4 bases, with 13 bases between the two germline ends. The germline V gene has CDR1 SGHTA and CDR2 FQGNSA. The CDR3 length is 14 residues. The CDR3 sequence: CASSFGDGKYEQYF. In DNA form, the CDR3 reads TGTGCCAGCAGCTTTGGAGACGGGAAATACGAGCAGTACTTC.

The gene calls are TRBV4-2 and TRBJ2-6, with D uncertain. Germline values: CDR1 LGHNA, CDR2 YNFKEQ. Between the trimmed V and J ends, which lost 2 bases and 0 bases, there was a span of 11 bases. The CDR3 spans 17 residues. The CDR3 sequence is CASSQRGTTSGANVLTF. The CDR3 DNA follows: TGTGCCAGCAGCCAACGTGGAACCACCTCTGGGGCCAACGTCCTGACTTTC.

This clone was recorded only once. The chain uses TRBV27 and TRBJ2-3; no firm D call. This CDR3 has 14 residues. V dropped 2 bases and J dropped 2 bases, with 8 bases sitting between them. The germline V gene encodes CDR1 MNHEY and CDR2 SMNVEV (reference sequence). The CDR3 nucleotides read TGTGCCAGCAGTTTAGAGCATAACACAGATACGCAGTATTTT. Its protein is CASSLEHNTDTQYF.

The genes are TRBV7-2 and TRBJ2-1, with TRBD2 as a possible D gene (5 bases). This CDR3 has 13 residues. Germline V gives CDR1 SGHTA, CDR2 FQGNSA. The germline V and J ends were trimmed by 5 bases and 9 bases, with 14 bases remaining between them. This CDR3 is CASSPLRGTEQFF. Written as DNA, the CDR3 is TGTGCCAGCAGCCCGCTCCGGGGTACTGAGCAGTTCTTC.

The chain has TRBV6-1 and TRBJ2-7, with a tentative D call TRBD2 (5 bases). Per the germline V gene, CDR1 is MNHNS and CDR2 is SASEGT. The CDR3 is made up of 13 amino acids. Trimming stripped 4 bases from V and 2 bases from J, with 9 bases between. CDR3 nucleotide sequence: TGTGCCAGCAGTGTGGGTAGCGCCTACGAGCAGTACTTC. Translated: CASSVGSAYEQYF.

The sample holds a few counts of this clone. The CDR3 DNA follows: TGTGCCAGCAGCCTATCGGGCCAGGGAGATCAGCCCCAGCATTTT. Residues: CASSLSGQGDQPQHF. The V gene is TRBV11-2, the J gene TRBJ1-5, with D possibly matching TRBD1 (5 bases). Germline loops: CDR1 SGHAT, CDR2 FQNNGV. V gave up 5 bases and J gave up 5 bases, with 16 bases separating them. This CDR3 spans 15 amino acids.

The chain has TRBV6-6 and TRBJ2-5; 8 nucleotides match TRBD1. The CDR3 length is 14 residues. V trimming: 7 bases; J trimming: 3 bases; junction bases outside the gene matches: 7. The V gene's germline CDR1 is MNHNY and CDR2 SVGAGI (reference sequence). This CDR3 is CASNTGGLKETQYF. The DNA of the CDR3 is TGTGCCAGCAACACAGGGGGGCTCAAAGAGACCCAGTACTTC.

This clone has only a few counts. This chain uses TRBV5-1 with TRBJ2-3; 7 bases are a match to TRBD1. V lost 4 bases to trimming and J lost 0 bases; unmatched junction nucleotides: 2. CDR3 length: 14 residues. CDR1 is SGHRS, CDR2 YFSETQ, per germline. The CDR3, as DNA: TGCGCCAGCAGCCCGGGACAGAGCACAGATACGCAGTATTTT. It specifies CASSPGQSTDTQYF.

This clone was counted a single time. The V gene is TRBV5-1, the J gene TRBJ1-1, with no clear D. CDR3 length equals 15 residues. The germline CDR1 and CDR2 sequences are SGHRS and YFSETQ. V lost 3 bases and J 5 bases, leaving 17 bases between the germline ends. In nucleotides, the CDR3 is TGCGCCAGCAGCTCTTCCGACGGGCTTTGGACTGAAGCTTTCTTT. Encoded protein: CASSSSDGLWTEAFF.

This clone has just a few counts. V and J are TRBV4-2 and TRBJ2-2, with TRBD1 identical over 9 bases. V was pared by 4 bases and J by 7 bases, with 10 bases of the junction left unmatched. This CDR3 region has 16 residues. Germline V gene sequence: CDR1 LGHNA, CDR2 YNFKEQ. The CDR3 DNA reads TGTGCCAGCAGCCTACAGGGGGCCGTCTTCGTCGGGGAGCTGTTTTTT. Translating it yields CASSLQGAVFVGELFF.

This clone was seen many times. Other nucleotide sequences from this sample produce the same CDR3. The V and J genes are TRBV15 and TRBJ2-1; 8 bases map to TRBD2. Germline V gene lookup returns CDR1 LNHNV and CDR2 YYDKDF (reference sequence). With V trimmed by 1 base and J by 1 base, 0 bases remained unmatched. This CDR3 contains 15 residues. CDR3 nucleotides: TGTGCCACCAGCAGAGTAGCGGGATCCTACAATGAGCAGTTCTTC. Its translation: CATSRVAGSYNEQFF.

The rearrangement links TRBV5-6 to TRBJ1-1; TRBD1 might be the D (5 bases). The CDR3 sequence is 18 residues long. Between the trimmed V and J ends, which lost 0 bases and 2 bases, there was a span of 20 bases. The germline V gene has CDR1 SGHDT and CDR2 YYEEEE. The CDR3 DNA sequence: TGTGCCAGCAGCTTGGCGGGGCCCCCCAGGGCGGAAAACACTGAAGCTTTCTTT. This encodes CASSLAGPPRAENTEAFF. Together with reference TRBV5-6 and TRBJ1-1, the CDR3 gives the full variable domain: DAGVTQSPTHLIKTRGQQVTLRCSPKSGHDTVSWYQQALGQGPQFIFQYYEEEERQRGNFPDRFSGHQFPNYSSELNVNALLLGDSALYLCASSLAGPPRAENTEAFFGQGTRLTVV.

The J gene is TRBJ2-4, the V gene TRBV5-8; TRBD2 matches 9 bases. This CDR3 contains 15 residues. The V gene's germline CDR1 is SGHTS and CDR2 YDEGEE. Trimming cost V 4 bases and J 8 bases; bases outside gene matches: 10. The CDR3 bases are TGTGCCAGCAGCCAAGAAGCGGGAGGCGTGGACATTCAGTACTTC. This translates into CASSQEAGGVDIQYF.

This clone came up a few times. V usage is TRBV10-3 and J usage is TRBJ2-2, with 8 bases fitting TRBD2. This CDR3 has 15 amino acids. Trimming at V came to 6 bases and at J to 2 bases, leaving 5 bases not matched to a gene. In germline, CDR1 is ENHRY, CDR2 SYGVKD. CDR3 nucleotides: TGTGCCATCAGGAGGACTAGCAAAAACACCGGGGAGCTGTTTTTT. Protein sequence: CAIRRTSKNTGELFF.

This clone was seen only a few times. The chain is built from TRBV19 and TRBJ2-1, with 7 bases fitting TRBD2. The CDR3 runs 15 residues. The J segment lost 4 bases and the V segment lost 6 bases, leaving 9 bases of the junction unmatched. Looked up from germline, CDR1 is LNHDA and CDR2 is SQIVND (reference sequence). The CDR3 spells CASRSGSSGYNEQFF. The CDR3 bases are TGTGCCAGTAGGTCAGGTTCTAGCGGATACAATGAGCAGTTCTTC.

This clone appeared a few times. The genes are TRBV19 and TRBJ1-2; D not certain. The germline V gene has CDR1 LNHDA and CDR2 SQIVND (reference sequence). The V end lost 4 bases, the J end lost 8 bases, and 17 bases lay between the germline ends. The CDR3 extends over 14 amino acids. CDR3 DNA sequence: TGTGCCAGTAGTACCCCCGGCGGGGTTTGGGGCTACACCTTC. Protein: CASSTPGGVWGYTF.

The table lists this clone with many counts. The rearrangement links TRBV6-5 to TRBJ2-2; 7 positions match TRBD2. The CDR3 totals 14 residues. The V gene end was trimmed by 5 bases and the J gene end by 2 bases; junction bases not matched to a gene: 2. Looked up from germline, CDR1 is MNHEY and CDR2 is SVGAGI. Here the CDR3 DNA reads TGTGCCAGCAGTCCGGGAGGTAACACCGGGGAGCTGTTTTTT. Its translation: CASSPGGNTGELFF.